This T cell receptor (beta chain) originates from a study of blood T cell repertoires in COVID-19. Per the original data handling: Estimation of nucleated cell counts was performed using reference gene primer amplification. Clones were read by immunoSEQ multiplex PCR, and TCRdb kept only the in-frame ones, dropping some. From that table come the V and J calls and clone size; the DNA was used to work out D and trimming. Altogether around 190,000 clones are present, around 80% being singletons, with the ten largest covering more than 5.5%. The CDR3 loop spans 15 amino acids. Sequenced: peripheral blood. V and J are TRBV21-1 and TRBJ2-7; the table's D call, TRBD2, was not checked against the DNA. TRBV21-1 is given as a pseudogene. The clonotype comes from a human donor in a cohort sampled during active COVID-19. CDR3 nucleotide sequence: TGTGCCAGCAGCGAGAGACTAACTAGCTCCTACGAGCAGTACTTC. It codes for CASSERLTSSYEQYF.